Below, 16 T cell receptor beta chains from the same sample are listed, as sequenced in a study of OX40 agonist ivuxolimab in advanced cancers. Generated by immunoSEQ multiplex PCR, the TCRdb table keeps only in-frame clones and is missing some. In the table there are 60,000 to 85,000 clones, about four fifths of which are singletons. The input for sequencing was CD4+ or CD8+ T cells sorted from blood, taken in a trial of the OX40 agonist ivuxolimab. These receptors came from an adult with an advanced solid tumor such as melanoma, head and neck, liver or kidney cancer.

The chain uses TRBV2 and TRBJ1-1; 11 nucleotides match TRBD1. The germline V gene has CDR1 SNHLY and CDR2 FYNNEI. With 4 bases clipped from V and 1 base from J, the junction kept 2 bases outside the gene matches. CDR3 length equals 15 residues. CDR3 region: CASSGDRGANTEAFF. DNA of the CDR3: TGTGCCAGCAGTGGGGACAGGGGGGCGAACACTGAAGCTTTCTTT.

This clone was observed a single time. This chain connects TRBV6-1 to TRBJ2-2; 11 nucleotides line up with TRBD2. The CDR3 has 19 residues. J lost 0 bases, V lost 2 bases, and 8 bases had no gene match. Germline V gene lookup returns CDR1 MNHNS and CDR2 SASEGT. CDR3 amino acids: CASSEWGSGRAANTGELFF. The CDR3, as DNA: TGTGCCAGCAGTGAATGGGGTAGCGGGAGGGCGGCGAACACCGGGGAGCTGTTTTTT.

This sequence joins TRBV30 and TRBJ2-2; 7 nucleotides line up with TRBD1. Germline assignment: CDR1 GTSNPN and CDR2 SVGIG (reference sequence). V lost 5 bases, J lost 2 bases, and 2 bases stayed unmatched. The CDR3 consists of 13 residues. The chain's CDR3 is CAWDRENTGELFF. In DNA form, the CDR3 reads TGTGCCTGGGACAGGGAAAACACCGGGGAGCTGTTTTTT. Together with reference TRBV30 and TRBJ2-2, the CDR3 gives the full variable domain: SQTIHQWPATLVQPVGSPLSLECTVEGTSNPNLYWYRQAAGRGLQLLFYSVGIGQISSEVPQNLSASRPQDRQFILSSKKLLLSDSGFYLCAWDRENTGELFFGEGSRLTVL.

V is TRBV5-4 and J is TRBJ2-2; 7 bases line up with TRBD2. J was trimmed by 0 bases and V by 4 bases; bases with no gene match: 3. This CDR3 has 15 amino acids. Germline V gene lookup returns CDR1 SGHNT and CDR2 YYREEE (reference sequence). CDR3 protein: CASSGGGSNTGELFF. The DNA of the CDR3 is TGTGCCAGCAGCGGCGGGGGATCGAACACCGGGGAGCTGTTTTTT.

The chain couples TRBV2 to TRBJ1-4; D is uncertain. The CDR3 loop spans 14 amino acids. The V and J ends lost 4 bases and 4 bases respectively, with 10 bases between them. Germline CDR1 and CDR2: SNHLY and FYNNEI. As DNA, the CDR3 is TGTGCCAGCAGTGCGGGGTTCTTTAATGAAAAACTGTTTTTT. Encoded protein: CASSAGFFNEKLFF.

About this clone: Other DNA sequences in the same sample also yield this CDR3. V is TRBV5-8 and J is TRBJ1-3, with D uncertain. CDR3 length: 15 residues. Germline CDR1 reads SGHTS; CDR2 reads YDEGEE. The ends were cut back, 4 bases at V and 0 bases at J, with 11 bases in the middle. As DNA, the CDR3 is TGTGCCAGCAGCCTGATGGGATTCTCTGGAAACACCATATATTTT. It specifies CASSLMGFSGNTIYF.

The chain recombines TRBV6-5 with TRBJ1-1; no clear D gene. V was clipped by 6 bases and J by 3 bases, with 14 bases between them. Germline V gene lookup returns CDR1 MNHEY and CDR2 SVGAGI. This CDR3 is built from 14 residues. The CDR3 loop is CASSLIGGDTEAFF. The CDR3 nucleotides read TGTGCCAGCAGCCTCATTGGAGGTGACACTGAAGCTTTCTTT.

The chain joins TRBV5-8 to TRBJ2-5; the D gene could be TRBD1 or TRBD2 (5 bases each). There are 16 residues in the CDR3. Trimming removed 0 bases from V and 5 bases from J, with 17 bases in between. Germline CDR1 is SGHTS and CDR2 is YDEGEE. The CDR3 loop is CASSLGDLEPRETQYF. The CDR3 DNA is TGTGCCAGCAGCTTGGGGGACCTAGAGCCTCGCGAGACCCAGTACTTC.

The chain combines TRBV2 with TRBJ1-4; 7 bases map to TRBD1. V shed 3 bases, J shed 6 bases, and the junction held 4 bases outside the gene matches. There are 14 residues in the CDR3. Per the germline V gene, CDR1 is SNHLY and CDR2 is FYNNEI. CDR3 bases: TGTGCCAGCAGTGAGTGGCAGGGGGATGAAAAACTGTTTTTT. Amino acid sequence: CASSEWQGDEKLFF.

The V and J genes are TRBV6-4 and TRBJ1-6, with 9 positions matching TRBD1. Trimming took 8 bases from V and 8 from J; bases not matched to a gene: 4. CDR3 size: 13 residues. Germline CDR1 reads MRHNA; CDR2 reads SNTAGT. The CDR3 nucleotides are TGTGCCAGCTGGGACAGGGTCGATTCACCCCTCCACTTT. Its protein is CASWDRVDSPLHF.

The chain joins TRBV2 to TRBJ2-7; no reliable D call. The CDR3 contains 11 residues. CDR1 and CDR2 from the germline V gene are SNHLY and FYNNEI. V lost 5 bases, J lost 1 base, and 3 bases lay in between. The CDR3 sequence is CASSFSYEQYF. The CDR3 DNA sequence: TGTGCCAGCAGTTTTTCCTACGAGCAGTACTTC.

This clone was detected many times. The chain is built from TRBV4-1 and TRBJ1-3, with no clear D. The CDR3 is 13 residues long. Germline lookup yields CDR1 MGHRA and CDR2 YSYEKL. Trimming removed 8 bases from V and 2 bases from J, with 10 bases in between. CDR3 residues: CASGGVAGNTIYF. DNA for the CDR3: TGCGCCAGCGGCGGAGTAGCTGGAAACACCATATATTTT.

This CDR3 is CASSEAMRGRELFF. CDR3 in DNA: TGTGCCAGCAGTGAAGCGATGCGGGGCCGGGAGCTGTTTTTT. The V call is TRBV2, the J call TRBJ2-2; D may be TRBD2 (6 bases). The CDR3 length is 14 residues. Deletions cut 0 bases from V and 9 bases from J, with 11 bases between. Germline lookup yields CDR1 SNHLY and CDR2 FYNNEI.

The V gene is TRBV6-6, the J gene TRBJ1-2; TRBD1 matches 8 bases. After removal of 0 bases from V and 4 bases from J, the junction contained 4 bases not matched to a gene. The CDR3 is 15 amino acids. Germline V CDR1 and CDR2: MNHNY, SVGAGI (reference sequence). This CDR3 reads CASSYSPGQAYGYTF. As DNA, the CDR3 is TGTGCCAGCAGTTACTCTCCGGGACAGGCCTATGGCTACACCTTC.

This rearrangement joins TRBV28 to TRBJ2-2; D is possibly TRBD1 (5 bases). Germline assignment: CDR1 MDHEN and CDR2 SYDVKM. V gave up 7 bases and J gave up 1 base, with 10 bases separating them. This CDR3 is 14 amino acids long. The CDR3 DNA sequence: TGTGCCAGCAAAATACAGGAGAACACCGGGGAGCTGTTTTTT. Translation: CASKIQENTGELFF.

The rearrangement joins TRBV7-3 to TRBJ2-6; no clear D. The CDR3 has 18 amino acids. The germline gives CDR1 SGHTA, CDR2 FQGTGA. Between the trimmed V and J ends, which lost 5 bases and 5 bases, there was a span of 22 bases. CDR3 in DNA: TGTGCCAGCAGCAACCGGAAACGCTTACAAAGTCGGGCCAACGTCCTGACTTTC. It yields the protein CASSNRKRLQSRANVLTF.